This TCR beta chain was sequenced in a study of shared clonotypes between healthy human individuals. Study conclusions and caveats: Only blood was sampled, and tissue TCR repertoires likely differ from blood ones.

The germline gives CDR1 LNHDA, CDR2 SQIVND (reference sequence). The CDR3 consists of 14 residues. With 3 bases removed from V and 4 bases from J, the gap between germline ends came to 10 bases. Profiled with immunoSEQ multiplex PCR; TCRdb holds only in-frame clones, not every one. The table lists about half a million clones, about four fifths of them singletons. Turning to this clone: Its antigen is still unknown.

Sequencing used PBMCs. The rearrangement uses TRBV19 and TRBJ1-5; D unresolved. The clonotype comes from a woman between 40 and 55 years old in good health. Some clones in this sample may be carry-over from other donors' samples. DNA for the CDR3: TGTGCCAGTAGTATTATCTTTGGGAATCAGCCCCAGCATTTT. It yields the protein CASSIIFGNQPQHF.